These 25 T cell receptor beta chains came from one sample sequenced in a study of blood T cell repertoires in COVID-19 (dated by TCRdb to about 2020). Libraries were constructed by the immunoSEQ multiplex PCR assay. TCRdb obtained this table from immuneACCESS and retained in-frame rearrangements with V and J assigned. These tables miss some clones; where compared with another copy, unresolved V genes account for less than half of the shortfall, and the remainder is unexplained. Here the sample has about 190,000 clones; about 90% occur a single time. Jointly, the top ten make up approximately 0.62% of the sample. The material sequenced was peripheral blood. The receptor source for this set is a man aged 45-65 years with acute or convalescent COVID-19.

This chain connects TRBV12-2 to TRBJ2-5; the table calls TRBD1, which could not be checked here. TRBV12-2 is an annotated pseudogene. The CDR3 is 15 amino acids. The DNA for the CDR3 is TGTGCAAGTCGCAGAGCCCAGGATACCTCGGAGACCCAGTACTTC. Its translation: CASRRAQDTSETQYF.

This chain connects TRBV19 to TRBJ1-5, with 7 bases aligning to TRBD1. The CDR3 consists of 19 residues. V was clipped by 1 base and J by 0 bases; unmatched bases: 12. CDR1 LNHDA and CDR2 SQIVND come from the germline V gene (reference sequence). CDR3 residues: CASSIAPRQGSFSNQPQHF. The CDR3 bases are TGTGCCAGTAGTATAGCCCCGCGACAGGGATCCTTTAGCAATCAGCCCCAGCATTTT.

This chain connects TRBV25-1 to TRBJ2-3, with TRBD2 matching over 9 bases. Germline V CDR1 and CDR2: MGHDK, SYGVNS. The ends lost 0 bases at V and 11 bases at J; junction bases unmatched: 9. CDR3 length: 15 residues. CDR3 protein: CASSEYSGGRVGQYF. In nucleotides, the CDR3 is TGTGCCAGCAGTGAATATAGCGGGGGCCGGGTGGGGCAGTATTTT. Looking up the rest from reference TRBV25-1 and TRBJ2-3 gives the full variable domain: EADIYQTPRYLVIGTGKKITLECSQTMGHDKMYWYQQDPGMELHLIHYSYGVNSTEKGDLSSESTVSRIRTEHFPLTLESARPSHTSQYLCASSEYSGGRVGQYFGPGTRLTVL.

This clone showed up just once. This chain uses TRBV4-2 with TRBJ2-3; 12 nucleotides line up with TRBD2. There are 19 residues in the CDR3. With V trimmed by 0 bases and J by 4 bases, 11 bases remained unmatched. Germline-derived CDR1 and CDR2 are LGHNA and YNFKEQ. CDR3 region: CASSQDWASGGDVADTQYF. The CDR3 nucleotides read TGTGCCAGCAGCCAAGATTGGGCTAGCGGGGGGGATGTCGCAGATACGCAGTATTTT.

The rearrangement uses TRBV5-4 and TRBJ2-1; 9 bases line up with TRBD2. Germline assignment: CDR1 SGHNT and CDR2 YYREEE (reference sequence). This CDR3 contains 15 residues. V dropped 4 bases and J dropped 1; count of bases not matched to a gene: 3. In DNA form, the CDR3 reads TGTGCCAGCAGCGCCAGCGGGGGGTCCTACAATGAGCAGTTCTTC. Amino acids: CASSASGGSYNEQFF.

Written as DNA, the CDR3 is TGTGCCAGCAGCGTGGACAGGGCAGTCGGAACTGAAGCTTTCTTT. Its protein is CASSVDRAVGTEAFF. This rearrangement joins TRBV5-6 to TRBJ1-1, with 8 nucleotides matching TRBD1. The CDR3 runs 15 residues. Unmatched junction bases numbered 10, after V lost 4 bases and J lost 5 bases. The germline V gene encodes CDR1 SGHDT and CDR2 YYEEEE.

The chain joins TRBV6-5 to TRBJ1-4; TRBD1 matches 9 bases. From germline, CDR1 is MNHEY and CDR2 SVGAGI. With 4 bases clipped from V and 5 bases from J, the junction kept 2 bases outside the gene matches. The CDR3 runs 14 residues. The CDR3 bases are TGTGCCAGCAGTTCCGGGACAGGGAATGAAAAACTGTTTTTT. The encoded protein is CASSSGTGNEKLFF.

The V gene is TRBV7-3, the J gene TRBJ2-1; 13 nucleotides agree with TRBD2. The CDR3 is 15 residues long. V gave up 5 bases and J gave up 9 bases; unmatched junction bases: 7. Germline CDR1 is SGHTA and CDR2 is FQGTGA. In DNA, the CDR3 is TGTGCCAGCAGCAACCGGACTAGCGGGAGTGGTGAGCAGTTCTTC. It encodes CASSNRTSGSGEQFF.

This chain links TRBV7-8 with TRBJ2-1; D call uncertain. Germline CDR1 and CDR2: SGHVS and FQNEAQ. The CDR3 consists of 13 residues. V was shortened by 3 bases and J by 6 bases, with 9 bases between the two germline ends. The CDR3 bases are TGTGCCAGCAGCTTGGGCCCGATCAATGAGCAGTTCTTC. Protein product: CASSLGPINEQFF.

The V and J genes are TRBV7-3 and TRBJ2-3; 15 bases line up with TRBD2. The germline CDR1 and CDR2 sequences are SGHTA and FQGTGA. The CDR3 loop spans 14 amino acids. With V trimmed by 5 bases and J by 14 bases, 8 bases remained unmatched. The CDR3 loop is CASSTGTSGGPRYF. CDR3 nucleotides: TGTGCCAGCAGCACCGGGACTAGCGGGGGGCCGCGGTATTTT.

This chain links TRBV7-8 with TRBJ2-2; weak D call: TRBD2 (6 bases). The length of the CDR3 is 15 residues. The germline gives CDR1 SGHVS, CDR2 FQNEAQ. V shed 2 bases and J shed 0 bases, with 7 bases lying between them. CDR3 sequence: CASSLWDSNTGELFF. DNA of the CDR3: TGTGCCAGCAGCTTATGGGACTCGAACACCGGGGAGCTGTTTTTT.

This rearrangement joins TRBV9 to TRBJ2-1; 7 bases map to TRBD1. Losses at the gene ends were 0 bases for V and 2 bases for J; bases not matched to a gene: 5. Germline-derived CDR1 and CDR2 are SGDLS and YYNGEE. CDR3 length: 16 amino acids. CDR3 nucleotide sequence: TGTGCCAGCAGCGTAGGGACAGGTGTTCCCTACAATGAGCAGTTCTTC. Protein product: CASSVGTGVPYNEQFF.

The chain links TRBV13 to TRBJ2-7, with TRBD2 matching over 8 bases. Per the germline V gene, CDR1 is PRHDT and CDR2 is FYEKMQ (reference sequence). The CDR3 has 13 residues. V lost 3 bases, J lost 2 bases, and 0 bases stayed unmatched. CDR3 in DNA: TGTGCCAGCAGCTTCGGGGGGGCCTACGAGCAGTACTTC. Protein: CASSFGGAYEQYF. Based on the CDR3 plus reference TRBV13 and TRBJ2-7, the full variable domain is AAGVIQSPRHLIKEKRETATLKCYPIPRHDTVYWYQQGPGQDPQFLISFYEKMQSDKGSIPDRFSAQQFSDYHSELNMSSLELGDSALYFCASSFGGAYEQYFGPGTRLTVT.

This clone was counted a single time. The chain uses TRBV5-1 and TRBJ1-4, with D unresolved. This CDR3 comprises 14 residues. Germline CDR1 SGHRS, CDR2 YFSETQ. Trimming shortened V by 4 bases and J by 8 bases, and 15 bases separated the two germline ends. CDR3 amino acids: CASSTDWEGEKLFF. CDR3 coding DNA: TGCGCCAGCAGCACGGACTGGGAGGGAGAAAAACTGTTTTTT.

The gene calls are TRBV6-6 and TRBJ1-1; the match to TRBD1 covers 7 bases. The CDR3 spans 15 residues. The germline CDR1 and CDR2 sequences are MNHNY and SVGAGI (reference sequence). With 0 bases clipped from V and 6 bases from J, the junction kept 7 bases outside the gene matches. The CDR3 DNA reads TGTGCCAGCAGTTACTCCTTAACTACAGGGGCTGAAGCTTTCTTT. Its translation: CASSYSLTTGAEAFF.

The V gene is TRBV24-1, the J gene TRBJ2-5, with TRBD2 matching over 8 bases. The CDR3 has 17 amino acids. The ends lost 2 bases at V and 3 bases at J; junction bases unmatched: 10. The germline gives CDR1 KGHDR, CDR2 SFDVKD. The chain's CDR3 is CATSDSSGTSREETQYF. Here the CDR3 DNA reads TGTGCCACCAGTGATTCCTCCGGGACTAGTCGGGAAGAGACCCAGTACTTC.

This sequence joins TRBV5-4 and TRBJ2-2; 10 bases map to TRBD1. The germline gives CDR1 SGHNT, CDR2 YYREEE (reference sequence). Trimming took 0 bases from V and 4 from J; bases not matched to a gene: 3. CDR3 length: 16 residues. The CDR3 DNA sequence: TGTGCCAGCAGCTTGGACGGACAGGGGGGCACCGGGGAGCTGTTTTTT. It translates to CASSLDGQGGTGELFF.

The chain joins TRBV19 to TRBJ1-1; D is possibly TRBD1 (6 bases). V lost 6 bases and J 4 bases, leaving 18 bases between the germline ends. Looked up from germline, CDR1 is LNHDA and CDR2 is SQIVND (reference sequence). The CDR3 is 15 residues long. Written as DNA, the CDR3 is TGTGCCAGTAGATACAGGGACGGGGGGATCACTGAAGCTTTCTTT. It translates to CASRYRDGGITEAFF.

J is TRBJ2-1 and V is TRBV7-3; 12 bases line up with TRBD2. Looked up from germline, CDR1 is SGHTA and CDR2 is FQGTGA. V lost 2 bases and J lost 7; bases outside the gene matches: 6. CDR3 length equals 16 residues. The CDR3 DNA is TGTGCCAGCAGCTTAGCAGGGACTAGCGGGCTTAATGAGCAGTTCTTC. It codes for CASSLAGTSGLNEQFF.

The chain joins TRBV27 to TRBJ1-5, with D unclear. CDR3 length: 13 amino acids. Trimming cost V 5 bases and J 11 bases, with 16 bases left between them. The germline V gene encodes CDR1 MNHEY and CDR2 SMNVEV (reference sequence). CDR3 bases: TGTGCCAGCAGTCCCTTGGATGGGCTGGCCCAGCATTTT. This sequence encodes CASSPLDGLAQHF.

This chain uses TRBV6-1 with TRBJ2-3; D gene ambiguous. Between the trimmed V and J ends, which lost 3 bases and 5 bases, there was a span of 9 bases. Germline CDR1 and CDR2: MNHNS and SASEGT. The CDR3 has 13 residues. CDR3 residues: CASSEIRIDTQYF. CDR3 bases: TGTGCCAGCAGTGAGATTAGAATAGATACGCAGTATTTT.

The chain links TRBV7-2 to TRBJ2-7; TRBD2 might be the D (6 bases). V lost 0 bases to trimming and J lost 7 bases, with 22 bases between them. The CDR3 runs 17 residues. Germline V gene lookup returns CDR1 SGHTA and CDR2 FQGNSA. The CDR3 DNA is TGTGCCAGCAGCTTAGCGCCAGTCGGGACTCAACGCGGGGAGCAGTACTTC. Translating gives CASSLAPVGTQRGEQYF.

The J gene is TRBJ1-1, the V gene TRBV11-2; D call uncertain. V was clipped by 3 bases and J by 8 bases, with 7 bases between them. From germline, CDR1 is SGHAT and CDR2 FQNNGV. The CDR3 covers 11 residues. The CDR3 nucleotides are TGTGCCAGCAGCTTGGCACGAGAAGCTTTCTTT. Its translation: CASSLAREAFF.

This clone was detected only once. The J gene is TRBJ1-1, the V gene TRBV19; D uncertain. The CDR3 spans 14 residues. The V gene lost 7 bases and the J gene lost 3 bases, with 15 bases spanning the gap. Germline V CDR1 and CDR2: LNHDA, SQIVND (reference sequence). The CDR3 reads CASTEGFLDTEAFF. In DNA, the CDR3 is TGTGCCAGTACCGAGGGTTTTTTGGACACTGAAGCTTTCTTT.

The rearrangement uses TRBV6-2 or TRBV6-3 and TRBJ2-5; 8 bases line up with TRBD2. With V trimmed by 5 bases and J by 2 bases, 10 bases remained unmatched. The CDR3 spans 16 residues. CDR1 is MNHEY, CDR2 SVGEGT, per germline. Written as DNA, the CDR3 is TGTGCCAGCAGTGGCTTGAAACTAGCGGAGCAAGAGACCCAGTACTTC. Its translation: CASSGLKLAEQETQYF.